This T cell receptor (beta chain) is drawn from a study of shared T cell receptors in the human thymus. This CDR3 has 16 residues. The V segment lost 1 base and the J segment 4 bases; nucleotides outside the gene matches: 7. In germline, CDR1 is MGHDK, CDR2 SYGVNS. The repertoire was sequenced with immunoSEQ multiplex PCR; TCRdb's copy has only in-frame clones and lacks some. The profile shows approximately 490,000 clones, around 82% of them singletons. The sample was also reused in another study, on human thymus T cells. That publication notes: The thymus was resected at corrective cardiac surgery. Gene usage (both V and J) appeared biased in thymic and blood repertoires. As related research reported, thymic repertoires overlapped highly among unrelated individuals.

Material for sequencing was thymocytes. This chain uses TRBV25-1 with TRBJ2-1; 7 bases match TRBD2. This clonotype was obtained from a boy less than two years old with a congenital heart defect. CDR3: CASSESGGGLYNEQFF. The CDR3 coding sequence is TGTGCCAGCAGTGAATCTGGGGGGGGTCTATACAATGAGCAGTTCTTC.